This entry lists 30 T cell receptor beta chains sequenced from one sample in a study of a mutant IDH1 vaccine in newly diagnosed glioma (dated by TCRdb to about 2021). Library preparation employed the immunoSEQ multiplex PCR assay. TCRdb limited this immuneACCESS table to in-frame rearrangements with V and J called. A share of clones is missing; checked studies link under half to unresolved V genes, and the rest is unexplained. This sample holds around 31,000 clones; 55% to 60% were observed only once. Roughly 9.6% of the sample goes to the ten largest clones. Per the publication, the time point label means: week 5, during vaccination. Every vaccine dose consisted of 300 ug of a 20-mer mutant IDH1 peptide in Montanide, administered subcutaneously together with topical imiquimod. For these receptors, no antigen is known. The specimen comprised PBMCs, sampled from a glioma patient whose treatment included an IDH1 peptide vaccine. All receptors come from a woman aged 18-29 years with glioma.

This clone was counted a few times. The V gene is TRBV6-1, the J gene TRBJ1-6; D perhaps matches TRBD1 (6 bases). Germline lookup yields CDR1 MNHNS and CDR2 SASEGT. This CDR3 spans 14 amino acids. V was shortened by 6 bases and J by 5 bases, with 11 bases between the two germline ends. The CDR3: CASRQGSDNSPLHF. DNA for the CDR3: TGTGCCAGCAGACAGGGTTCGGATAATTCACCCCTCCACTTT.

This clone appeared a few times. The CDR3 protein is CASSETGTKNGYEQFF. In DNA form, the CDR3 reads TGTGCCAGCAGCGAAACCGGGACTAAAAACGGCTATGAGCAGTTCTTC. The genes are TRBV2 and TRBJ2-1; 7 bases agree with TRBD2. The CDR3 has 16 amino acids. CDR1 is SNHLY and CDR2 is FYNNEI in the germline V gene. V dropped 6 bases and J dropped 8; count of bases not matched to a gene: 16.

In this sample, this clone turned up a few times. This CDR3 is CASSPGTSHGGEKLFF. In DNA form, the CDR3 reads TGTGCCAGCAGCCCGGGGACATCTCACGGCGGTGAAAAACTGTTTTTT. This chain uses TRBV7-9 with TRBJ1-4, with D perhaps matching TRBD1 (6 bases). This CDR3 contains 16 residues. Trimming removed 5 bases from V and 7 bases from J, with 20 bases in between. Germline V gene data show CDR1 as SEHNR and CDR2 as FQNEAQ (reference sequence).

The gene calls are TRBV5-4 and TRBJ1-1; D ambiguous. Looked up from germline, CDR1 is SGHNT and CDR2 is YYREEE (reference sequence). This CDR3 comprises 14 residues. Trimming took 2 bases from V and 4 from J, leaving 12 bases between them. CDR3 DNA: TGTGCCAGCAGCTTCGGTAAGTTAAGCACTGAAGCTTTCTTT. Translating it yields CASSFGKLSTEAFF.

The V and J genes are TRBV5-6 and TRBJ2-7, with 7 nucleotides matching TRBD1. The CDR3 runs 14 residues. Trimming at V came to 2 bases and at J to 5 bases, leaving 7 bases not matched to a gene. Germline CDR1 is SGHDT and CDR2 is YYEEEE. CDR3 region: CASSFTGEGDEQYF. CDR3 coding DNA: TGTGCCAGCAGCTTTACAGGGGAAGGGGACGAGCAGTACTTC.

V is TRBV29-1 and J is TRBJ2-1; D is possibly TRBD2 (6 bases). The CDR3 spans 13 residues. Per germline, CDR1 SQVTM and CDR2 ANQGSEA. The CDR3 region is CSTGGVRNNEQFF. CDR3 in DNA: TGCAGTACTGGAGGGGTTAGGAATAATGAGCAGTTCTTC.

This clone was picked up a small number of times. V and J are TRBV18 and TRBJ1-4, with D possibly TRBD1 on 6 matching bases. Germline V gene lookup returns CDR1 KGHSH and CDR2 LQKENI. Trimming stripped 3 bases from V and 6 bases from J, with 11 bases between. The CDR3 totals 14 residues. DNA of the CDR3: TGTGCCAGCTCACCCCGGGACACCCATGAAAAACTGTTTTTT. It is translated as CASSPRDTHEKLFF.

This rearrangement joins TRBV4-2 to TRBJ2-1, with TRBD2 matching over 7 bases. The germline gives CDR1 LGHNA, CDR2 YNFKEQ. CDR3 length: 14 residues. V lost 5 bases, J lost 4 bases, and 5 bases stayed unmatched. The CDR3 nucleotides read TGTGCCAGCAGCACAGGCGGGGGTTACAATGAGCAGTTCTTC. Translation: CASSTGGGYNEQFF.

The rearrangement links TRBV5-4 to TRBJ1-6; possible D gene TRBD1, 5 bases. Germline V gene data show CDR1 as SGHNT and CDR2 as YYREEE (reference sequence). Trimming took 4 bases from V and 4 from J, leaving 9 bases between them. This CDR3 region has 14 residues. In nucleotides, the CDR3 is TGTGCCAGCAGCGCGGGACGGTATAATTCACCCCTCCACTTT. Its translation: CASSAGRYNSPLHF.

The chain is built from TRBV15 and TRBJ2-1; D gene unclear. The CDR3 length is 13 residues. Germline V lookup: CDR1 LNHNV, CDR2 YYDKDF (reference sequence). Trimming took off 3 bases at V and 7 bases at J, with 10 bases between the two ends. The CDR3 DNA follows: TGTGCCACCAGCAGGGTAGTCGGGAATGAGCAGTTCTTC. Its protein is CATSRVVGNEQFF.

This clone was counted between two and nine times. The genes are TRBV6-1 and TRBJ2-3; 8 positions agree with TRBD1. The CDR3 has 14 residues. After removal of 9 bases from V and 0 bases from J, the junction contained 5 bases not matched to a gene. The germline V gene encodes CDR1 MNHNS and CDR2 SASEGT. The CDR3 region has the DNA TGTGCCAGTAACAGGGGGTATAGCACAGATACGCAGTATTTT. Its protein product is CASNRGYSTDTQYF.

This rearrangement joins TRBV5-8 to TRBJ1-1, with a weak D call TRBD1 (6 bases). Trimming took off 8 bases at V and 2 bases at J, with 16 bases between the two ends. The CDR3 is 14 amino acids. Germline CDR1 reads SGHTS; CDR2 reads YDEGEE. The CDR3 DNA reads TGTGCCAGGCTACAAGGGGGGGTTAACACTGAAGCTTTCTTT. Translation: CARLQGGVNTEAFF.

This sequence joins TRBV10-3 and TRBJ2-5; 9 bases are shared with TRBD2. This CDR3 contains 15 residues. With 4 bases clipped from V and 5 bases from J, the junction kept 8 bases outside the gene matches. Per germline, CDR1 ENHRY and CDR2 SYGVKD. CDR3 residues: CAISVSRGGRETQYF. The CDR3 nucleotides are TGTGCCATCAGTGTTTCGCGGGGGGGCCGGGAGACCCAGTACTTC.

The rearrangement links TRBV18 to TRBJ1-5; D is perhaps TRBD1 (6 bases). CDR3 length equals 14 residues. Germline CDR1 and CDR2: KGHSH and LQKENI. V gave up 5 bases and J gave up 7 bases, with 15 bases separating them. CDR3 protein: CASSTQGVGQPQHF. CDR3 nucleotide sequence: TGTGCCAGCTCAACACAGGGCGTCGGCCAGCCCCAGCATTTT.

The chain links TRBV5-4 to TRBJ2-1, with TRBD2 identical over 9 bases. Germline CDR1 SGHNT, CDR2 YYREEE (reference sequence). V lost 2 bases and J lost 8; bases outside the gene matches: 8. This CDR3 has 15 amino acids. CDR3 nucleotide sequence: TGTGCCAGCAGCTTCGCGGGAGGGCCGGGGGATGAGCAGTTCTTC. Residues: CASSFAGGPGDEQFF.

This clone showed up just a few times. V gene TRBV7-8 combines with J gene TRBJ1-1; a weak D match, TRBD1 (5 bases). Per the germline V gene, CDR1 is SGHVS and CDR2 is FQNEAQ. This CDR3 has 13 residues. Deletions cut 5 bases from V and 5 bases from J, with 12 bases between. CDR3 residues: CASSGDSGTEAFF. In DNA form, the CDR3 reads TGTGCCAGCAGCGGGGACTCAGGGACTGAAGCTTTCTTT. Supplemented by reference TRBV7-8 and TRBJ1-1, the full variable domain reads GAGVSQSPRYKVAKRGQDVALRCDPISGHVSLFWYQQALGQGPEFLTYFQNEAQLDKSGLPSDRFFAERPEGSVSTLKIQRTQQEDSAVYLCASSGDSGTEAFFGQGTRLTVV.

This clone appeared a few times. The chain recombines TRBV19 with TRBJ2-2, with D possibly matching TRBD2 (5 bases). The CDR3 has 12 amino acids. The ends were cut back, 7 bases at V and 6 bases at J, with 9 bases in the middle. Germline loops: CDR1 LNHDA, CDR2 SQIVND (reference sequence). The chain's CDR3 is CASKLGAGELFF. In nucleotides, the CDR3 is TGTGCCAGTAAACTAGGAGCCGGGGAGCTGTTTTTT.

V usage is TRBV5-1 and J usage is TRBJ2-7; tentatively, D is TRBD1 (5 bases). V lost 1 base, J lost 6 bases, and 11 bases lay in between. Germline values: CDR1 SGHRS, CDR2 YFSETQ. This CDR3 has 13 residues. In DNA form, the CDR3 reads TGCGCCAGCAGCTTGCGGCAGGGCTCCGAGCAGTACTTC. This gives the protein CASSLRQGSEQYF.

This rearrangement joins TRBV25-1 to TRBJ2-1; D is ambiguous. Deletions cut 2 bases from V and 10 bases from J, with 9 bases between. The CDR3 totals 12 residues. Germline values: CDR1 MGHDK, CDR2 SYGVNS. CDR3 protein: CASSEGRREQFF. CDR3 in DNA: TGTGCCAGCAGTGAAGGACGTCGAGAGCAGTTCTTC. Full variable domain (remainder filled in from reference TRBV25-1 and TRBJ2-1): EADIYQTPRYLVIGTGKKITLECSQTMGHDKMYWYQQDPGMELHLIHYSYGVNSTEKGDLSSESTVSRIRTEHFPLTLESARPSHTSQYLCASSEGRREQFFGPGTRLTVL.

The chain couples TRBV7-8 to TRBJ2-3, with 12 bases lining up with TRBD2. The CDR3 covers 18 residues. Germline-derived CDR1 and CDR2 are SGHVS and FQNEAQ. The V and J ends lost 5 bases and 1 base, in that order; junction bases with no gene match: 10. The CDR3 region has the DNA TGTGCCAGCAGCCCAAGACTAGCGGGAGCTTCGGGCACAGATACGCAGTATTTT. It encodes CASSPRLAGASGTDTQYF.

This clone was observed a handful of times. The chain recombines TRBV5-4 with TRBJ2-3; 7 bases are shared with TRBD2. Per germline, CDR1 SGHNT and CDR2 YYREEE (reference sequence). V was pared by 4 bases and J by 2 bases, with 10 bases of the junction left unmatched. CDR3 length: 16 amino acids. The chain's CDR3 is CASSREAGSATDTQYF. The CDR3 nucleotides read TGTGCCAGCAGCCGGGAGGCAGGGAGTGCCACAGATACGCAGTATTTT.

The V and J genes are TRBV11-3 and TRBJ1-1; 8 bases map to TRBD1. Germline V gene lookup returns CDR1 SGHNT and CDR2 YENEEA. The CDR3 consists of 13 residues. V was pared by 4 bases and J by 6 bases, with 4 bases of the junction left unmatched. The CDR3 bases are TGTGCCAGCAGCTCGGACAGGGTCGCTGAAGCTTTCTTT. Its protein is CASSSDRVAEAFF. Filled out from reference TRBV11-3 and TRBJ1-1, the complete variable domain reads EAGVVQSPRYKIIEKKQPVAFWCNPISGHNTLYWYLQNLGQGPELLIRYENEEAVDDSQLPKDRFSAERLKGVDSTLKIQPAELGDSAVYLCASSSDRVAEAFFGQGTRLTVV.

The chain employs TRBV14 and TRBJ1-2, with no clear D. Germline CDR1 and CDR2: SGHDN and FVKESK. The CDR3 runs to 15 residues. Trimming cost V 1 base and J 0 bases, with 9 bases left between them. CDR3 residues: CASSQGWGANYGYTF. CDR3 nucleotide sequence: TGTGCCAGCAGCCAAGGTTGGGGTGCTAACTATGGCTACACCTTC.

The chain links TRBV5-4 to TRBJ2-3, with D tentatively TRBD1 or TRBD2 (5 bases each). Trimming removed 2 bases at V and 6 bases at J, with 16 bases between. Germline V gives CDR1 SGHNT, CDR2 YYREEE (reference sequence). The CDR3 has 15 residues. DNA for the CDR3: TGTGCCAGCAGCTTAGGGGCTCTGGGAGCCGATACGCAGTATTTT. Amino acids: CASSLGALGADTQYF.

This clone was found once. The chain is built from TRBV5-6 and TRBJ2-5; 9 bases fit TRBD1. The J call could be wrong; TRBJ2-7 is a better fit for the DNA end. The CDR3 is 15 residues long. Germline assignment: CDR1 SGHDT and CDR2 YYEEEE. For the CDR3, the DNA is TGTGCCAGCGCGTTCCGGGACAGGGTTCCCTACGAGCAGTACTTC. Its translation: CASAFRDRVPYEQYF.

This clone has more than one count but fewer than ten. V gene TRBV28 combines with J gene TRBJ1-2; D perhaps matches TRBD1 (5 bases). The germline V gene has CDR1 MDHEN and CDR2 SYDVKM. The CDR3 is made up of 16 amino acids. Deletions cut 4 bases from V and 7 bases from J, with 22 bases between. CDR3 DNA: TGTGCCAGCAGTTCGAACCACGCGGGACGGAGGCCTGGCTACACCTTC. Protein: CASSSNHAGRRPGYTF.

The genes are TRBV18 and TRBJ1-1, with a tentative D call TRBD1 (6 bases). V lost 1 base to trimming and J lost 2 bases, with 14 bases between them. Germline CDR1 and CDR2: KGHSH and LQKENI. This CDR3 comprises 16 residues. The CDR3 nucleotides are TGTGCCAGCTCACCACGAGATCAGGGGCTAAACACTGAAGCTTTCTTT. This sequence encodes CASSPRDQGLNTEAFF.

The V and J genes are TRBV10-2 and TRBJ2-5; no clear D gene. The germline gives CDR1 WSHSY, CDR2 SAAADI. Trimming pared 5 bases from V and 4 bases from J, leaving 11 bases between. This CDR3 has 13 residues. This CDR3 is CASSPNTGETQYF. CDR3 DNA: TGCGCCAGCAGTCCAAACACCGGAGAGACCCAGTACTTC.

The genes are TRBV7-3 and TRBJ1-1, with 7 bases that match TRBD1. The length of the CDR3 is 15 residues. V shed 5 bases, J shed 0 bases, and the junction held 6 bases outside the gene matches. CDR1 SGHTA and CDR2 FQGTGA come from the germline V gene. The CDR3 DNA is TGTGCCAGCAGCCCAGGGACAGCGATGAACACTGAAGCTTTCTTT. Its protein product is CASSPGTAMNTEAFF.

Written as DNA, the CDR3 is TGTGCCAGCAGCTCACAGGTAGGGGAGCAGTACTTC. It yields the protein CASSSQVGEQYF. The chain carries TRBV11-2 and TRBJ2-7; possible D gene TRBD1, 5 bases. The CDR3 is 12 residues long. Germline V gene lookup returns CDR1 SGHAT and CDR2 FQNNGV. V was cut by 4 bases and J by 7 bases, with 11 bases left in between.